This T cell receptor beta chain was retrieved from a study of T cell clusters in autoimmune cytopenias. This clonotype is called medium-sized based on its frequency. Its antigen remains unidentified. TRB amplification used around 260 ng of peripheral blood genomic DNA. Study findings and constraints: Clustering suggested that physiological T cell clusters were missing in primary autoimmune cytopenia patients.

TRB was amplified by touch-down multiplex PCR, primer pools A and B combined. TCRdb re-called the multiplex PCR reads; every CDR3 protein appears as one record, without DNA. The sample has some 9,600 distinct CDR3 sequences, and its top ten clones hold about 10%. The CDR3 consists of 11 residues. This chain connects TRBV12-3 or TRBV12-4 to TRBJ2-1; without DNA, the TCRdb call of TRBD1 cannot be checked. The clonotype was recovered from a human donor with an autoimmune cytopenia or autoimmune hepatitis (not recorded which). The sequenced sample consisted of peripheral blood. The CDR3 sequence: CASSLGQGDVF.